This T cell receptor beta chain derives from a study of neurological immune-mediated disorders. The making of cDNA relied on 5'RACE with 10-nucleotide random UMIs. In TCRdb, the 5' RACE reads were re-called with MiXCR into one record per CDR3 protein. The data hold tens of thousands of distinct CDR3 sequences, with 15% observed a single time. This CDR3 spans 13 amino acids. Between the trimmed V and J ends, which lost 2 bases and 4 bases, there was a span of 8 bases. CDR1 and CDR2 (germline): SEHNR, FQNEAQ (reference sequence). The chain uses TRBV7-9 and TRBJ1-1; D is undetermined. Sequencing was performed on PBMCs. The source of this sequence is a female donor with HTLV-1-associated myelopathy (HAM/TSP). The CDR3 bases are TGTGCCAGCAGCTTACTGTGGAGCACTGAAGCTTTCTTT. Its protein is CASSLLWSTEAFF.